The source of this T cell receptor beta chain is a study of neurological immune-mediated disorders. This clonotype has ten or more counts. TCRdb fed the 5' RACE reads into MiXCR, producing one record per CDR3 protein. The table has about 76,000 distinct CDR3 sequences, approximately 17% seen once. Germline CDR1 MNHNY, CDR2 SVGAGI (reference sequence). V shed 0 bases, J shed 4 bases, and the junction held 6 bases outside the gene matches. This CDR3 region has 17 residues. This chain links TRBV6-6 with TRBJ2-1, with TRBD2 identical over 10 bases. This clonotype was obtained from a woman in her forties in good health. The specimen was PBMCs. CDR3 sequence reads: CASSYSRTSGAYNEQFF. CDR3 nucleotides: TGTGCCAGCAGTTACTCGAGAACTAGCGGGGCGTACAATGAGCAGTTCTTC.